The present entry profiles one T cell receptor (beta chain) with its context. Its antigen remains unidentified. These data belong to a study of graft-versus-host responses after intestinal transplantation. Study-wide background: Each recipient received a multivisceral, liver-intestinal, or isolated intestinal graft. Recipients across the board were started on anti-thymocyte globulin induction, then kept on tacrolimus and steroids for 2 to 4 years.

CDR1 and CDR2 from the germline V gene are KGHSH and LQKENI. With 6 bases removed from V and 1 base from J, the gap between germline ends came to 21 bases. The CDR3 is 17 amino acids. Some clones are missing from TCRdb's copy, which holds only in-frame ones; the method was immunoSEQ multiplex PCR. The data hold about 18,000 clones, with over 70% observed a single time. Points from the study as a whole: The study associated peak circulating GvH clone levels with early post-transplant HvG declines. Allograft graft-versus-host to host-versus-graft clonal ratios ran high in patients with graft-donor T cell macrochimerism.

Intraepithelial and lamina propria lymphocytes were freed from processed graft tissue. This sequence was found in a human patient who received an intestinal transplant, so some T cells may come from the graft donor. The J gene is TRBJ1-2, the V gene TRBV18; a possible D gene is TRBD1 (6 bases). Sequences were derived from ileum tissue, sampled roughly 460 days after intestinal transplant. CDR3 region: CASSQDSRGGNNYGYTF. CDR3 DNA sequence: TGTGCCAGCTCCCAGGACAGCCGCGGAGGTAATAACTATGGCTACACCTTC.